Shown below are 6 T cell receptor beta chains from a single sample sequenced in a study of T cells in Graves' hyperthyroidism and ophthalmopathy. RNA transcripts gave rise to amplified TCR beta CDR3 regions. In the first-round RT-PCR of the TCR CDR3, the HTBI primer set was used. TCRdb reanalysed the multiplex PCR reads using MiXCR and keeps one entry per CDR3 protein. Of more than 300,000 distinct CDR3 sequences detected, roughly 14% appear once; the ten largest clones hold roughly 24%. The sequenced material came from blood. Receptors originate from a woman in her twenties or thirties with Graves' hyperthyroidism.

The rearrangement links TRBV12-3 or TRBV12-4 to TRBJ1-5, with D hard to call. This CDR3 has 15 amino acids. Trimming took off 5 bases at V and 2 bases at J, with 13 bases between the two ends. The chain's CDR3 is CASSPRGSGNQPQHF. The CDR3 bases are TGTGCCAGCAGTCCCCGCGGTAGTGGCAATCAGCCCCAGCATTTT.

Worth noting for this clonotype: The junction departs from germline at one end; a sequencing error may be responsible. CDR3 residues: CGSATGPHGEQFF. The DNA of the CDR3 is TGTGGCAGCGCGACCGGCCCCCACGGTGAGCAGTTCTTC. The rearrangement links TRBV6-1 to TRBJ2-1; D is unclear. Per the germline V gene, CDR1 is MNHNS and CDR2 is SASEGT. This CDR3 contains 13 residues.

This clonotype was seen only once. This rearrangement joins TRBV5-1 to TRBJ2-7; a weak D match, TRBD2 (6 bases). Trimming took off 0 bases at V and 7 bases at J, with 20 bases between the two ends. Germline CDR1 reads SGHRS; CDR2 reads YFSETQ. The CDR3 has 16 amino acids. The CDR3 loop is CASSLAGGTPAGEQYF. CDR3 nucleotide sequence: TGCGCCAGCAGCTTGGCCGGTGGGACTCCCGCCGGGGAGCAGTACTTC. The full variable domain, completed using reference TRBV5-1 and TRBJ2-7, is KAGVTQTPRYLIKTRGQQVTLSCSPISGHRSVSWYQQTPGQGLQFLFEYFSETQRNKGNFPGRFSGRQFSNSRSEMNVSTLELGDSALYLCASSLAGGTPAGEQYFGPGTRLTVT.

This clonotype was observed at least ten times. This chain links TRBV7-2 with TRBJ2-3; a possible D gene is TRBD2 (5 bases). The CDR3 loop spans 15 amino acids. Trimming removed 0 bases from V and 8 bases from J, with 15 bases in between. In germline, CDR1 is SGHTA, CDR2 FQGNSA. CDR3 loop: CASSLAGSFGSTQYF. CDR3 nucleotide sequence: TGTGCCAGCAGCTTAGCAGGGAGCTTCGGTTCTACGCAGTATTTT.

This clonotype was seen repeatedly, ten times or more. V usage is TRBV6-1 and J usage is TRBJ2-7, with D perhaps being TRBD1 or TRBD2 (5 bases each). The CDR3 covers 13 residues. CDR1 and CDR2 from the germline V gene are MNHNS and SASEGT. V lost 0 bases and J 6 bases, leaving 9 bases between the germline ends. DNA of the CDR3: TGTGCCAGCAGTGAAGCCTGGGGGTTCGAGCAGTACTTC. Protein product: CASSEAWGFEQYF.

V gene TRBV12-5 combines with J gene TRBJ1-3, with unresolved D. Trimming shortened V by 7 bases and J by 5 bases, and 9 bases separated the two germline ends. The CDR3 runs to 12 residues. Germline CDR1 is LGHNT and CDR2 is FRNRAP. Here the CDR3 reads CASALSRNTIYF. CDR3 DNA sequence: TGTGCTAGTGCCCTGTCCCGAAACACCATATATTTT.